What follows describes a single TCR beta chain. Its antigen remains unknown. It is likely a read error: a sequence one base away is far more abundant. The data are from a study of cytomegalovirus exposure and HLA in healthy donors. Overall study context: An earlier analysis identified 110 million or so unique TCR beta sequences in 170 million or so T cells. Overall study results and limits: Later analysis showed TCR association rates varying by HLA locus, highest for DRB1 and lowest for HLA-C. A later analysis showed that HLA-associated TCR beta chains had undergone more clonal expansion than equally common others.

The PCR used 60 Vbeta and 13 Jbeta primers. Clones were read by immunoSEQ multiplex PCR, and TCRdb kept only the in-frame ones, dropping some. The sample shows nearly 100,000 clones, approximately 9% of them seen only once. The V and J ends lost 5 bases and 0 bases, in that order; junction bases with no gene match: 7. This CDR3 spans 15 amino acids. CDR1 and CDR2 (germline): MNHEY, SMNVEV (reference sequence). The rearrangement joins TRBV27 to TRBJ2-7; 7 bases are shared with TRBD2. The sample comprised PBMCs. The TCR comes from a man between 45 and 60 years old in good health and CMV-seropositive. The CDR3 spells CASSRTRGTSYEQYF. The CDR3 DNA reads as TGTGCCAGCAGTCGGACGCGGGGGACCTCCTACGAGCAGTACTTC.